These T cell receptor beta chains were read from a single sample in a study of response to subunit inactivated influenza vaccine. Using its own MiXCR run on the RT-PCR reads, TCRdb lists one record per CDR3 protein. The table lists about half a million distinct CDR3 sequences, 25% of them singletons. The sample here was CD4+ T cells sorted from PBMCs, taken about 5 days after vaccination. Receptor source: a man aged 45-65 years who received an inactivated influenza vaccine. CDR3s include the opening cysteine and the closing phenylalanine or tryptophan. A D gene is named only where the DNA matches it firmly. The size of a clone is reported for some rows only, either as once, few or many, or as a class for expanded clones.

V: TRBV19
D: NA
J: TRBJ2-5
size: NA
CDR3: CASSPETSATHF
DNA: TGTGCCAGTAGTCCCGAGACATCCGCCACCCACTTC

V: TRBV29-1
D: TRBD1
J: TRBJ2-1
size: few
CDR3: CSVGTGVGEQFF
DNA: TGCAGCGTCGGGACAGGGGTCGGGGAGCAGTTCTTC

V: TRBV4-1
D: NA
J: TRBJ2-7
size: NA
CDR3: CASSHSWVSEQYF
DNA: TGCGCCAGCAGCCACTCTTGGGTTTCCGAGCAGTACTTC

V: TRBV7-2
D: NA
J: TRBJ2-1
size: NA
CDR3: CASSLVDGPYNEQFF
DNA: TGTGCCAGCAGCTTGGTAGACGGTCCTTACAATGAGCAGTTCTTC

V: TRBV12-3/TRBV12-4
D: TRBD1
J: TRBJ2-7
size: few
CDR3: CASRQGSAPEQYF
DNA: TGTGCCAGTAGACAGGGAAGTGCCCCCGAGCAGTACTTC

V: TRBV5-6
D: TRBD1
J: TRBJ1-3
size: many
CDR3: CASSFSQTGYQRNTIYF
DNA: TGTGCCAGCAGCTTCAGTCAGACAGGGTATCAGAGGAACACCATATATTTT

V: TRBV7-2
D: TRBD2
J: TRBJ2-5
size: few
CDR3: CASSLEGTSGSETQYF
DNA: TGTGCCAGCAGCTTAGAAGGGACTAGCGGGAGTGAGACCCAGTACTTC

V: TRBV28
D: NA
J: TRBJ2-7
size: NA
CDR3: CASSFPPGAGTAEQYF
DNA: TGTGCCAGCAGTTTCCCTCCAGGTGCGGGGACAGCCGAGCAGTACTTC

V: TRBV7-2
D: NA
J: TRBJ2-7
size: NA
CDR3: CASAMQRGPYEQYF
DNA: TGTGCCAGCGCCATGCAACGCGGGCCTTACGAGCAGTACTTC

V: TRBV4-3
D: NA
J: TRBJ2-1
size: NA
CDR3: CASSQDPLVGLKFF
DNA: TGCGCCAGCAGCCAAGACCCTCTGGTGGGATTAAAGTTCTTC

V: TRBV4-2
D: TRBD2
J: TRBJ2-1
size: NA
CDR3: CASSQGPGGGVNNEQFF
DNA: TGTGCCAGCAGCCAAGGGCCGGGGGGAGGGGTTAACAATGAGCAGTTCTTC

V: TRBV28
D: NA
J: TRBJ1-2
size: few
CDR3: CASSFTGTNYGYTF
DNA: TGTGCCAGCAGTTTCACGGGAACCAACTATGGCTACACCTTC

V: TRBV29-1
D: NA
J: TRBJ2-3
size: many
CDR3: CSVSDGTDTQYF
DNA: TGCAGCGTTTCGGACGGTACAGATACGCAGTATTTT

V: TRBV20-1
D: TRBD1
J: TRBJ1-5
size: NA
CDR3: CSAARDRAPSGNQPQHF
DNA: TGCAGTGCTGCCCGGGACAGGGCCCCCTCGGGCAATCAGCCCCAGCATTTT

V: TRBV7-2
D: NA
J: TRBJ2-1
size: few
CDR3: CASSSPTVSRGKQFF
DNA: TGTGCCAGCAGCTCCCCGACAGTTTCTCGGGGTAAGCAGTTCTTC

V: TRBV5-1
D: NA
J: TRBJ2-3
size: NA
CDR3: CASSSSWADTQYF
DNA: TGCGCCAGCAGCTCGTCGTGGGCAGATACGCAGTATTTT

V: TRBV6-6
D: NA
J: TRBJ2-7
size: NA
CDR3: CASKGQGAYEQYF
DNA: TGTGCCAGCAAGGGGCAGGGAGCCTACGAGCAGTACTTC

V: TRBV7-6
D: TRBD2
J: TRBJ2-5
size: NA
CDR3: CASSLLAGGRETQYF
DNA: TGTGCCAGCAGCTTACTAGCGGGAGGGCGCGAGACCCAGTACTTC

V: TRBV7-2
D: TRBD1
J: TRBJ1-6
size: NA
CDR3: CASSIRDRGKNSPLHF
DNA: TGTGCCAGCAGCATCCGGGACAGGGGGAAGAATTCACCCCTCCACTTT

V: TRBV7-9
D: NA
J: TRBJ1-1
size: NA
CDR3: CASTKIDVAEAFF
DNA: TGTGCCAGCACCAAGATCGATGTCGCTGAAGCTTTCTTT

V: TRBV12-3/TRBV12-4
D: TRBD1
J: TRBJ2-5
size: NA
CDR3: CASSLDRGWKETQYF
DNA: TGTGCCAGCAGCCTTGACAGGGGGTGGAAGGAGACCCAGTACTTC

V: TRBV29-1
D: TRBD1
J: TRBJ2-7
size: few
CDR3: CSPDREPPYEQYF
DNA: TGCAGCCCGGACAGGGAGCCCCCCTACGAGCAGTACTTC

V: TRBV14
D: NA
J: TRBJ1-3
size: few
CDR3: CASTNGRNPGNTIYF
DNA: TGTGCCAGCACCAACGGACGAAACCCTGGAAACACCATATATTTT

V: TRBV12-3/TRBV12-4
D: NA
J: TRBJ1-5
size: few
CDR3: CASSLVWDQPQHF
DNA: TGTGCCAGCAGTTTGGTCTGGGATCAGCCCCAGCATTTT

V: TRBV6-1
D: NA
J: TRBJ1-5
size: NA
CDR3: CASRRDANSNQPQHF
DNA: TGTGCCAGCAGACGCGACGCCAATAGCAATCAGCCCCAGCATTTT

V: TRBV20-1
D: TRBD1
J: TRBJ1-2
size: few
CDR3: CSAWDRTSYGYTF
DNA: TGCAGTGCTTGGGACAGAACCTCCTATGGCTACACCTTC

V: TRBV12-3/TRBV12-4
D: NA
J: TRBJ1-2
size: NA
CDR3: CASSLQGTYYGYTF
DNA: TGTGCCAGCAGTTTACAGGGGACTTACTATGGCTACACCTTC

V: TRBV20-1
D: NA
J: TRBJ2-5
size: many
CDR3: CSAPGTPEGQYF
DNA: TGCAGTGCCCCTGGGACTCCCGAGGGCCAGTACTTC

V: TRBV18
D: TRBD1
J: TRBJ2-3
size: NA
CDR3: CASSPTGDRTDTQYF
DNA: TGTGCCAGCTCACCGACAGGGGACCGCACAGATACGCAGTATTTT

V: TRBV29-1
D: NA
J: TRBJ1-2
size: NA
CDR3: CSVEVWNRAGYTF
DNA: TGCAGCGTTGAAGTGTGGAACAGGGCTGGCTACACCTTC

V: TRBV28
D: TRBD1
J: TRBJ1-4
size: NA
CDR3: CASRGQYNEKLFF
DNA: TGTGCCAGCAGGGGACAGTATAATGAAAAACTGTTTTTT

V: TRBV20-1
D: NA
J: TRBJ2-3
size: NA
CDR3: CSARDHGSGGTDTQYF
DNA: TGCAGTGCTAGAGATCATGGCTCCGGCGGGACAGATACGCAGTATTTT

V: TRBV7-8
D: NA
J: TRBJ2-2
size: NA
CDR3: CASSLVGWSTGELFF
DNA: TGTGCCAGCAGCTTAGTGGGATGGAGCACCGGGGAGCTGTTTTTT